The 18 T cell receptor beta chains below come from one sample, sequenced in a study of CD8 T cells in Susac syndrome. Random hexamers were used to reverse transcribe 0.5 to 1 ug of RNA. TCRdb re-analysed the immunoSEQ multiplex PCR reads in MiXCR, keeping a single row per CDR3 protein. The data hold under 200,000 distinct CDR3 sequences, with 85% to 95% observed a single time. Sequencing was performed on CD4+ T cells from PBMCs. The receptors were sampled from a human donor in good health.

V is TRBV20-1 and J is TRBJ2-3; D remains unclear. V dropped 4 bases and J dropped 3 bases, with 8 bases sitting between them. The germline V gene has CDR1 DFQATT and CDR2 SNEGSKA (reference sequence). The length of the CDR3 is 12 residues. This chain's CDR3 is CSAMRGTDTQYF. CDR3 DNA sequence: TGCAGTGCTATGAGAGGAACAGATACGCAGTATTTT.

The chain employs TRBV18 and TRBJ2-5, with D unresolved. Germline CDR1 KGHSH, CDR2 LQKENI. V shed 2 bases and J shed 1 base, with 11 bases lying between them. The CDR3 is made up of 15 amino acids. CDR3 sequence (DNA): TGTGCCAGCTCACCAAGGAACATACCCCAAGAGACCCAGTACTTC. This sequence encodes CASSPRNIPQETQYF. Using reference TRBV18 and TRBJ2-5 for the parts outside the CDR3, the full variable domain is NAGVMQNPRHLVRRRGQEARLRCSPMKGHSHVYWYRQLPEEGLKFMVYLQKENIIDESGMPKERFSAEFPKEGPSILRIQQVVRGDSAAYFCASSPRNIPQETQYFGPGTRLLVL.

The J gene is TRBJ1-1, the V gene TRBV9; 8 nucleotides agree with TRBD1. There are 13 residues in the CDR3. The germline CDR1 and CDR2 sequences are SGDLS and YYNGEE. The V gene end was trimmed by 9 bases and the J gene end by 1 base; junction bases not matched to a gene: 5. The CDR3 nucleotides read TGTGCCACAGGACAGGGTTCGAACACTGAAGCTTTCTTT. This codes for CATGQGSNTEAFF.

The chain uses TRBV29-1 and TRBJ1-2, with unresolved D. The V and J ends lost 2 bases and 7 bases respectively, with 14 bases between them. There are 13 residues in the CDR3. Germline V CDR1 and CDR2: SQVTM, ANQGSEA. In nucleotides, the CDR3 is TGCAGCGTTGAACCGCCGGGTATTTCTGGCTACACCTTC. Its translation: CSVEPPGISGYTF.

The genes are TRBV11-2 and TRBJ2-5, with D perhaps TRBD1 or TRBD2 (5 bases each). V lost 4 bases, J lost 9 bases, and 18 bases lay in between. CDR1 and CDR2 from the germline V gene are SGHAT and FQNNGV. This CDR3 is built from 14 residues. In DNA form, the CDR3 reads TGTGCCAGCAGCTCAGCCGGGACCTTTGGACCCCAGTACTTC. Its translation is CASSSAGTFGPQYF.

The rearrangement links TRBV11-3 to TRBJ1-1; D unresolved. CDR1 SGHNT and CDR2 YENEEA come from the germline V gene. Trimming took off 6 bases at V and 3 bases at J, with 11 bases between the two ends. This CDR3 is built from 13 residues. CDR3 residues: CASSLLPYTEAFF. CDR3 DNA sequence: TGTGCCAGCAGTTTGCTCCCGTACACTGAAGCTTTCTTT.

This chain links TRBV27 with TRBJ1-2, with D possibly TRBD1 on 5 matching bases. CDR3 length: 14 residues. Trimming shortened V by 3 bases and J by 2 bases, and 10 bases separated the two germline ends. Germline V gene lookup returns CDR1 MNHEY and CDR2 SMNVEV (reference sequence). The CDR3 nucleotides read TGTGCCAGCAGTTTTAGGTGGGGGAACTATGGCTACACCTTC. Translating it yields CASSFRWGNYGYTF.

This chain joins TRBV12-3 or TRBV12-4 and TRBJ1-2, with TRBD1 identical over 7 bases. CDR3 length: 15 amino acids. The trim removed 3 bases at V and 7 bases at J, leaving 11 bases unmatched. The CDR3 reads CASSFRAGQFTGYTF. CDR3 DNA: TGTGCCAGCAGTTTCCGGGCGGGACAGTTCACTGGCTACACCTTC.

The chain uses TRBV12-3 or TRBV12-4 and TRBJ2-7; the match to TRBD1 covers 7 bases. Trimming at V came to 3 bases and at J to 4 bases, leaving 3 bases not matched to a gene. The CDR3 contains 13 residues. As DNA, the CDR3 is TGTGCCAGCAGTTTGAGCAGGGGGTACGAGCAGTACTTC. It specifies CASSLSRGYEQYF.

This chain links TRBV20-1 with TRBJ2-7; D gene uncertain. The CDR3 is 11 amino acids. V was clipped by 1 base and J by 1 base, with 2 bases between them. CDR1 is DFQATT and CDR2 is SNEGSKA in the germline V gene (reference sequence). CDR3 region: CSARASYEQYF. The CDR3 DNA sequence: TGCAGTGCTAGAGCGTCCTACGAGCAGTACTTC.

The gene calls are TRBV10-3 and TRBJ2-3; 7 nucleotides agree with TRBD1. The CDR3 has 14 residues. Germline V lookup: CDR1 ENHRY, CDR2 SYGVKD. The trim removed 4 bases at V and 0 bases at J, leaving 1 base unmatched. Here the CDR3 DNA reads TGTGCCATCAGTGGGGACAGTAGCACAGATACGCAGTATTTT. Amino acid sequence: CAISGDSSTDTQYF.

The DNA of the CDR3 is TGTGCCAGCAGCCGCCTCCGACAACCTATCTATGGCTACACCTTC. Protein sequence: CASSRLRQPIYGYTF. This chain uses TRBV12-3 or TRBV12-4 with TRBJ1-2, with D uncertain. The length of the CDR3 is 15 residues. The V and J ends lost 6 bases and 4 bases respectively, with 18 bases between them.

The chain uses TRBV3-1 and TRBJ1-5; D gene ambiguous. Trimming took off 4 bases at V and 11 bases at J, with 15 bases between the two ends. CDR1 and CDR2 (germline): LGHDT, YNNKEL (reference sequence). There are 13 residues in the CDR3. In nucleotides, the CDR3 is TGTGCCAGCAGCCCCACAGAAAATGCGGCCCAGCATTTT. It encodes CASSPTENAAQHF.

V and J are TRBV3-1 and TRBJ1-2; no clear D gene. Germline V gene data show CDR1 as LGHDT and CDR2 as YNNKEL (reference sequence). V lost 1 base to trimming and J lost 3 bases, with 15 bases between them. The CDR3 contains 16 residues. CDR3 sequence: CASSQGPLRAHYGYTF. CDR3 nucleotides: TGTGCCAGCAGCCAAGGGCCCCTGCGTGCCCACTATGGCTACACCTTC.

The chain carries TRBV29-1 and TRBJ2-5; tentatively, D is TRBD1 (6 bases). The germline gives CDR1 SQVTM, CDR2 ANQGSEA. The CDR3 extends over 13 amino acids. Between the trimmed V and J ends, which lost 5 bases and 0 bases, there was a span of 10 bases. CDR3 DNA sequence: TGCAGCGTTTCAACAGGGAACCAAGAGACCCAGTACTTC. It encodes CSVSTGNQETQYF.

V is TRBV15 and J is TRBJ2-5; no clear D. The CDR3 has 12 amino acids. CDR1 and CDR2 from the germline V gene are LNHNV and YYDKDF (reference sequence). Trimming stripped 3 bases from V and 3 bases from J, with 5 bases between. The CDR3 coding sequence is TGTGCCACCAGCAGTAACAAAGAGACCCAGTACTTC. Encoded protein: CATSSNKETQYF.

V gene TRBV4-1 combines with J gene TRBJ2-3; the match to TRBD2 covers 7 bases. CDR1 is MGHRA, CDR2 YSYEKL, per germline. The CDR3 consists of 16 residues. Unmatched junction bases numbered 11, after V lost 1 base and J lost 7 bases. CDR3 amino acids: CASSQGPGGSLYTQYF. The CDR3 DNA sequence: TGCGCCAGCAGCCAAGGTCCGGGAGGATCCCTCTATACGCAGTATTTT.

The CDR3 region is CASSPPAGRLTDTQYF. CDR3 sequence (DNA): TGTGCCAGCAGCCCTCCAGCGGGGCGACTCACAGATACGCAGTATTTT. This chain joins TRBV6-6 and TRBJ2-3; 7 bases line up with TRBD2. CDR3 length: 16 amino acids. Germline assignment: CDR1 MNHNY and CDR2 SVGAGI (reference sequence). With 6 bases clipped from V and 2 bases from J, the junction kept 11 bases outside the gene matches.